The T cell receptor (beta chain) under discussion was sequenced for a study of blood T cell repertoires in COVID-19. With V trimmed by 5 bases and J by 1 base, 10 bases remained unmatched. CDR3 length equals 19 residues. From germline, CDR1 is MNHNY and CDR2 SVGAGI (reference sequence). Clones were read by immunoSEQ multiplex PCR, and TCRdb kept only the in-frame ones, dropping some. The sample carries some 37,000 clones, approximately 87% recorded once. The sequenced material came from peripheral blood. The chain employs TRBV6-6 and TRBJ2-4; 14 bases fit TRBD2. The receptor was isolated from a man in his sixties or seventies with acute or convalescent COVID-19. The CDR3 region is CASSPPGLAGVLAKNIQYF. CDR3 in DNA: TGTGCCAGCAGTCCTCCGGGACTAGCGGGAGTGTTGGCCAAAAACATTCAGTACTTC.